A selection of T cell receptor beta chains follows, all from one sample in a study of T cell responses to AZD1222 COVID-19 vaccine. Here immunoSEQ multiplex PCR was the method, and the copy in TCRdb shows in-frame clones only, minus some. The repertoire has around 120,000 clones, over 75% of them found once; the top ten carry roughly 3.7%. The sequenced sample was peripheral blood, obtained on day 0 of MenACWY control vaccination. These receptors were taken from an adult in good health. Both conserved end residues are part of each CDR3. The D gene is left open where the match is weak. Only part of the rows carry a size: once, few, many, or a class if the clone is expanded.

d_call j_call clone_size v_call cdr3_aa cdr3_nt
NA TRBJ2-5 NA TRBV2 CASLPGATQYF TGTGCCAGCCTCCCCGGTGCCACCCAGTACTTC
NA TRBJ1-6 NA TRBV20-1 CSASPGTQWALHF TGCAGTGCTAGTCCCGGGACCCAATGGGCCCTCCACTTT
TRBD1 TRBJ2-3 few TRBV7-6 CASSLTPDRADTQYF TGTGCCAGCAGCTTAACCCCGGACAGGGCAGATACGCAGTATTTT
NA TRBJ2-5 NA TRBV19 CASSMLFGGAEGQETQYF TGTGCCAGTAGTATGTTATTTGGGGGGGCAGAGGGCCAAGAGACCCAGTACTTC
NA TRBJ2-5 NA TRBV5-1 CASSLSGQETQYF TGCGCCAGCAGCTTATCAGGGCAAGAGACCCAGTACTTC
NA TRBJ1-2 NA TRBV7-8 CASSLSGFDNYGYTF TGTGCCAGCAGCTTATCAGGGTTTGACAACTATGGCTACACCTTC
TRBD1 TRBJ1-2 NA TRBV7-9 CASSLPGQGAKGYTF TGTGCCAGCAGCTTACCGGGACAGGGGGCGAAAGGCTACACCTTC
NA TRBJ2-5 few TRBV14 CASSQDLSTRGYETQYF TGTGCCAGCAGCCAAGACTTGTCGACGAGGGGCTATGAGACCCAGTACTTC
TRBD1 TRBJ1-2 NA TRBV6-6 CASTDTDREPNYGYTF TGTGCCAGCACCGATACGGACAGGGAACCTAACTATGGCTACACCTTC
TRBD1 TRBJ1-1 NA TRBV3-1/TRBV3-2 CASSQVQGFGAFF TGTGCCAGCAGCCAAGTACAGGGGTTTGGAGCTTTCTTT
TRBD1 TRBJ2-7 NA TRBV6-6 CASSSGGWYEQYF TGTGCCAGCAGTTCAGGGGGCTGGTACGAGCAGTACTTC
TRBD1 TRBJ1-4 NA TRBV5-1 CASSFGYRGNEKLFF TGCGCCAGCAGCTTTGGATACAGGGGAAATGAAAAACTGTTTTTT
TRBD1 TRBJ1-2 NA TRBV7-9 CASSETGTGREYTF TGTGCCAGCAGCGAGACCGGGACAGGGCGGGAATACACCTTC
NA TRBJ1-5 NA TRBV24-1 CATSERTDISNQPQHF TGTGCCACCAGTGAGCGGACTGATATTAGCAATCAGCCCCAGCATTTT
NA TRBJ2-1 NA TRBV30 CAWIQTNNEQFF TGTGCCTGGATTCAGACGAACAATGAGCAGTTCTTC
TRBD1 TRBJ2-7 once TRBV19 CASSIAYDRVHEQYF TGTGCCAGTAGTATAGCTTACGACAGGGTCCACGAGCAGTACTTC
NA TRBJ1-1 NA TRBV19 CASSYRGATNTEAFF TGTGCCAGTAGTTACCGGGGGGCGACGAACACTGAAGCTTTCTTT
TRBD1 TRBJ1-1 NA TRBV7-3 CASSLIAGGGRYTEAFF TGTGCCAGCAGCTTAATTGCAGGGGGCGGTAGGTACACTGAAGCTTTCTTT
NA TRBJ1-5 NA TRBV10-3 CAISESGAGNQPQHF TGTGCCATCAGTGAGTCGGGGGCAGGGAATCAGCCCCAGCATTTT
NA TRBJ1-1 NA TRBV3-1/TRBV3-2 CASSQDRTGSYMNTEAFF TGTGCCAGCAGCCAAGATCGTACGGGCTCTTACATGAACACTGAAGCTTTCTTT
TRBD1 TRBJ1-5 NA TRBV7-9 CASSRFKNRGDDQPQHF TGTGCCAGCAGCAGATTTAAGAACAGGGGCGACGATCAGCCCCAGCATTTT
NA TRBJ2-6 NA TRBV7-6 CASSLSSSGANVLTF TGTGCCAGCAGCTTATCGTCCTCTGGGGCCAACGTCCTGACTTTC
NA TRBJ2-7 NA TRBV19 CASSIPGYEQYF TGTGCCAGTAGTATCCCAGGCTACGAGCAGTACTTC
NA TRBJ1-2 once TRBV10-2 CASSEGRVDGYTF TGCGCCAGCAGTGAGGGCAGGGTGGATGGCTACACCTTC
NA TRBJ1-6 NA TRBV2 CASTESGDRINLF TGTGCCAGCACCGAAAGTGGGGACCGCATCAATCTCTTT
TRBD1 TRBJ2-7 NA TRBV29-1 CSVAQRDRTLYF TGCAGCGTTGCCCAACGGGACAGAACTCTGTACTTC
NA TRBJ1-4 NA TRBV19 CASSIDPGNNEKLFF TGTGCCAGTAGTATAGATCCAGGGAATAATGAAAAACTGTTTTTT
NA TRBJ1-5 NA TRBV28 CASSSSEVTRRGNQPQHF TGTGCCAGCAGTTCCTCGGAAGTTACAAGGAGGGGCAATCAGCCCCAGCATTTT
NA TRBJ1-2 few TRBV5-1 CASSKGTDVYGYTF TGCGCCAGCAGTAAGGGGACCGACGTCTATGGCTACACCTTC
NA TRBJ2-3 NA TRBV29-1 CSVESGGRTDTQYF TGCAGCGTTGAATCCGGGGGTCGCACAGATACGCAGTATTTT
NA TRBJ1-4 NA TRBV11-2 CASSLGWGGRLFF TGTGCCAGCAGCTTAGGATGGGGGGGGAGACTGTTTTTT
NA TRBJ1-2 few TRBV1 CTSSQPSRGEDVNYGYTF TGCACCAGCAGCCAACCTTCCAGGGGGGAGGACGTTAACTATGGCTACACCTTC
NA TRBJ2-5 NA TRBV6-2/TRBV6-3 CASSYSPSLGETQYF TGTGCCAGCAGTTACTCTCCGAGCCTGGGAGAGACCCAGTACTTC
NA TRBJ1-4 NA TRBV18 CASSPGHNEKLFF TGTGCCAGCTCACCGGGACATAATGAAAAACTGTTTTTT
NA TRBJ2-2 NA TRBV30 CAWRSFALTGELFF TGTGCCTGGAGAAGTTTCGCACTCACCGGGGAGCTGTTTTTT
NA TRBJ2-1 few TRBV6-5 CASSFSGTTYNEQFF TGTGCCAGCAGTTTCTCCGGGACAACGTACAATGAGCAGTTCTTC
NA TRBJ2-7 NA TRBV27 CASSFQRPYEQYF TGTGCCAGCAGTTTCCAGAGACCCTACGAGCAGTACTTC
NA TRBJ1-1 few TRBV4-3 CASSQDSSRPEAFF TGCGCCAGCAGCCAAGATTCATCCCGGCCTGAAGCTTTCTTT
NA TRBJ2-7 few TRBV4-2 CASSQATGTQYEQYF TGTGCCAGCAGCCAAGCAACAGGGACGCAGTACGAGCAGTACTTC
NA TRBJ1-4 NA TRBV27 CASSLRRATNEKLFF TGTGCCAGCAGTTTAAGAAGGGCAACTAATGAAAAACTGTTTTTT
TRBD1 TRBJ1-1 NA TRBV5-6 CASSLGIPGQGDTEAFF TGTGCCAGCAGCTTGGGGATTCCGGGACAGGGGGACACTGAAGCTTTCTTT
TRBD2 TRBJ2-1 NA TRBV7-9 CASSTSDEQFF TGTGCCAGCAGCACTAGCGATGAGCAGTTCTTC
NA TRBJ1-2 once TRBV7-2 CASSFRGSYTF TGTGCCAGCAGCTTTAGAGGAAGCTACACCTTC
TRBD1 TRBJ1-6 NA TRBV30 CAWRAPRTGDNSPLHF TGTGCCTGGAGAGCCCCCCGGACAGGGGATAATTCACCCCTCCACTTT
NA TRBJ2-7 few TRBV19 CATSQGQGYDEQYF TGTGCCACCTCCCAGGGGCAGGGCTATGACGAGCAGTACTTC
NA TRBJ1-4 NA TRBV7-2 CASSFSGKRNEKLFF TGTGCCAGCAGCTTCTCCGGGAAAAGAAATGAAAAACTGTTTTTT
NA TRBJ2-1 NA TRBV7-8 CASSPRSQGPSSYNEQFF TGTGCCAGCAGCCCACGTTCACAGGGCCCGAGCTCCTACAATGAGCAGTTCTTC
NA TRBJ1-4 NA TRBV19 CASSIRAAEKLFF TGTGCCAGTAGTATTCGTGCAGCTGAAAAACTGTTTTTT
NA TRBJ2-7 NA TRBV4-3 CASSQDRGYEQYF TGCGCCAGCAGCCAAGATCGAGGTTACGAGCAGTACTTC
NA TRBJ2-2 NA TRBV19 CASSDRTNTGELFF TGTGCCAGTTCCGACAGGACTAACACCGGGGAGCTGTTTTTT
TRBD1 TRBJ2-7 NA TRBV28 CASSRGPSYEQYF TGTGCCAGCAGCAGGGGGCCCTCCTACGAGCAGTACTTC
NA TRBJ1-5 NA TRBV29-1 CSVADGLLGNQPQHF TGCAGCGTTGCGGACGGACTGTTGGGCAATCAGCCCCAGCATTTT
NA TRBJ1-2 NA TRBV28 CASGDRDKSTYTF TGTGCCAGCGGTGATCGGGACAAATCCACCTACACCTTC
NA TRBJ1-4 NA TRBV4-3 CASSQRGWGGNEKLFF TGCGCCAGCAGCCAACGAGGGTGGGGAGGAAATGAAAAACTGTTTTTT
NA TRBJ1-2 once TRBV6-2/TRBV6-3 CASSYMGLMLGYTF TGTGCCAGCAGTTACATGGGGCTGATGTTAGGCTACACCTTC